This T cell receptor (beta chain) was found in a study of cytomegalovirus exposure and HLA in healthy donors. Study-level points and caveats: The investigators catalogued 150 to 200 TCR beta chains as cytomegalovirus-associated. As was reported, the classifier diagnosed cytomegalovirus status with high specificity and sensitivity.

Looked up from germline, CDR1 is GTSNPN and CDR2 is SVGIG (reference sequence). Trimming removed 4 bases at V and 0 bases at J, with 14 bases between. CDR3 length: 15 residues. Sequencing used immunoSEQ multiplex PCR; TCRdb keeps in-frame clones, though not all of them. The sample lists about 280,000 clones; roughly 90% were seen once. This clone was counted once. Its specificity is not known. The clonotype originates from a woman under 30 in good health and CMV-seronegative. Material for sequencing was PBMCs. This chain uses TRBV30 with TRBJ2-3; tentative D call: TRBD1 (6 bases). The chain's CDR3 is CAWILGTQSTDTQYF. For the CDR3, the DNA is TGTGCCTGGATCCTCGGGACACAAAGCACAGATACGCAGTATTTT. The variable domain in full, with the rest retrieved from reference TRBV30 and TRBJ2-3, is SQTIHQWPATLVQPVGSPLSLECTVEGTSNPNLYWYRQAAGRGLQLLFYSVGIGQISSEVPQNLSASRPQDRQFILSSKKLLLSDSGFYLCAWILGTQSTDTQYFGPGTRLTVL.